The clone carrying this T cell receptor beta chain was found once. The target antigen is unknown. The data were taken from a study of cytomegalovirus exposure and HLA in healthy donors. The study, taken as a whole, reports: In vitro checks showed that a few CMV-associated chains really do target CMV antigens. Altogether, 164 TCR beta chains were recorded as cytomegalovirus-associated.

Germline V gives CDR1 KGHSH, CDR2 LQKENI. Trimming took 1 base from V and 7 from J, leaving 14 bases between them. The CDR3 spans 14 residues. Method: immunoSEQ multiplex PCR; TCRdb's copy keeps in-frame clones and lacks some. The table shows 150,000 to 160,000 clones, with just over 85% occurring only once. The donors were part of the roughly 120-subject validation cohort, which stood apart from the 666-subject first cohort. Sequencing was carried out using PBMCs. The origin of this receptor is a human donor in good health. The rearrangement joins TRBV18 to TRBJ2-7; D possibly corresponds to TRBD1 (6 bases). CDR3 coding DNA: TGTGCCAGCTCACCACATCCAGGGGTGGGAGAGCAGTACTTC. Translating it yields CASSPHPGVGEQYF.